Given below is one TCR beta chain in context. These data originate in a study of blood T cell repertoires in COVID-19. Study as a whole: Acute and convalescent COVID-19 specimens originated in the United States, Italy and Spain. T cells, B-cell-depleted T cells, or PBMCs provided the cDNA or gDNA that served as material.

Per the germline V gene, CDR1 is SEHNR and CDR2 is FQNEAQ (reference sequence). CDR3 length: 17 amino acids. V lost 5 bases and J lost 5; bases outside the gene matches: 7. Per the original methods: Amplification with reference gene primers provided the estimates of nucleated cell counts. Clones were sequenced by immunoSEQ multiplex PCR, and TCRdb holds only the in-frame ones, with some missing. V and J calls and clone size come straight from that table; D and trimming were deduced from the DNA. The sample holds about 98,000 clones, around nine tenths seen once. The receptor was derived from a man aged 65-85 years with acute or convalescent COVID-19. The chain couples TRBV7-9 to TRBJ2-2; 14 positions match TRBD2. The sequenced sample was peripheral blood. The CDR3 coding sequence is TGTGCCAGCAGCCTGCAGCGACTAGCGGGGGGGACCGGGGAGCTGTTTTTT. This encodes CASSLQRLAGGTGELFF.